The clone carrying this TCR beta chain showed up just a few times. V shed 5 bases and J 4 bases; nucleotides not matched to a gene: 7. The V gene's germline CDR1 is SNHLY and CDR2 FYNNEI. This CDR3 comprises 14 residues. These data come from a study of blood T cells in healthy people across ages. Together with a sample-barcoded 5' primer, a J-beta primer mix was included in a second PCR lasting roughly 6 to 12 cycles. MiXCR, run by TCRdb on the 5' RACE reads, gives a single entry per CDR3 protein. The sample shows some 1.6 million distinct CDR3 sequences, about 32% of them seen only once. This sequence joins TRBV2 and TRBJ1-1; 7 positions match TRBD1. The sequencing sample was made of blood. This TCR derives from a woman in her thirties in good health. CDR3 sequence: CASSRSGGSTEAFF. In nucleotides, the CDR3 is TGTGCCAGCAGTCGGTCAGGGGGGAGCACTGAAGCTTTCTTT.